This T cell receptor beta chain is drawn from a study of early T cells in non-severe SARS-CoV-2 infection. On the study more broadly: The sequenced material was bulk RNA from unsorted whole blood, and its chains were unpaired.

Study observations and caveats: VDJdb-based annotation leaned toward anti-spike CD8 responses and missed private and CD4 specificities.

Unique molecular identifiers tagged individual cDNA molecules. MiXCR was run by TCRdb on the 5' RACE reads, yielding one entry per CDR3 protein. The sample has fewer than 110,000 distinct CDR3 sequences, 8.5% to 14% seen once. The CDR3 is 15 residues long. Germline assignment: CDR1 MDHEN and CDR2 SYDVKM. J gave up 4 bases and V 3 bases, and 6 bases lay outside the gene matches. A note on this clonotype: The antigen remains unidentified.

Sequencing was performed on whole blood. The chain couples TRBV28 to TRBJ2-1; 7 nucleotides line up with TRBD2. This clonotype was obtained from an adult who was a healthcare worker with PCR-confirmed SARS-CoV-2 infection or an uninfected control (not recorded which). This CDR3 reads CASSLRLALYNEQFF. The CDR3 nucleotides are TGTGCCAGCAGTTTGCGACTAGCCCTGTACAATGAGCAGTTCTTC.